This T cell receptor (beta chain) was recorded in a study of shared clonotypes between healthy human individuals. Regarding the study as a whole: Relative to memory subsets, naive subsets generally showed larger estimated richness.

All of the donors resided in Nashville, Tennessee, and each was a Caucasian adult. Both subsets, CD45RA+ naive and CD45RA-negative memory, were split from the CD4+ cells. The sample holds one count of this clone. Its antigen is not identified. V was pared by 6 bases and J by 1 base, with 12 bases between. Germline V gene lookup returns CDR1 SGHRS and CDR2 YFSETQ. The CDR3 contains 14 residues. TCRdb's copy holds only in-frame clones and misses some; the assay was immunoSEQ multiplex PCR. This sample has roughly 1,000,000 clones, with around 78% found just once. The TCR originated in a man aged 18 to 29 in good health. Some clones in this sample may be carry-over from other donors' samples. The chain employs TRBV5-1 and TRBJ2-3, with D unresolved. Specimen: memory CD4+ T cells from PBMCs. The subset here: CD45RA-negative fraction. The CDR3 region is CASTRAGGTDTQYF. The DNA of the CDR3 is TGCGCCAGCACTAGGGCTGGGGGCACAGATACGCAGTATTTT.